This passage covers 19 T cell receptor beta chains from one sample sequenced in a study of shared clonotypes between healthy human individuals. Sequenced by immunoSEQ multiplex PCR; TCRdb stores in-frame clones only, minus some. The sample has approximately 250,000 clones; 65% to 70% are singletons. The sample consisted of memory CD4+ T cells sorted from blood. Subset indicated: CD45RA-negative fraction. These receptors originate from a young man in good health.

The chain carries TRBV7-2 and TRBJ1-2, with 7 bases lining up with TRBD1. CDR3 length: 14 amino acids. The V gene's germline CDR1 is SGHTA and CDR2 FQGNSA. J gave up 3 bases and V 5 bases, and 6 bases lay outside the gene matches. The CDR3 region is CASSAPGQDYGYTF. The CDR3 DNA is TGTGCCAGCAGCGCCCCCGGACAGGACTATGGCTACACCTTC.

The rearrangement joins TRBV19 to TRBJ2-7; tentative D call: TRBD1 (5 bases). The CDR3 extends over 15 amino acids. V lost 4 bases and J 4 bases, leaving 17 bases between the germline ends. Per germline, CDR1 LNHDA and CDR2 SQIVND (reference sequence). As DNA, the CDR3 is TGTGCCAGTAGTACTAAGGTGGGGCGACTTTACGAGCAGTACTTC. Translated: CASSTKVGRLYEQYF. Supplemented by reference TRBV19 and TRBJ2-7, the full variable domain reads DGGITQSPKYLFRKEGQNVTLSCEQNLNHDAMYWYRQDPGQGLRLIYYSQIVNDFQKGDIAEGYSVSREKKESFPLTVTSAQKNPTAFYLCASSTKVGRLYEQYFGPGTRLTVT.

This clone was recorded once. J is TRBJ1-5 and V is TRBV19; D is perhaps TRBD1 (6 bases). The germline gives CDR1 LNHDA, CDR2 SQIVND (reference sequence). The CDR3 consists of 19 residues. The V gene lost 4 bases and the J gene lost 0 bases, with 22 bases spanning the gap. The CDR3 bases are TGTGCCAGTAGTAGTACCAGGGGCGAGATTTCGTATAGCAATCAGCCCCAGCATTTT. It encodes CASSSTRGEISYSNQPQHF.

This clone has a count of ten or more. The chain couples TRBV29-1 to TRBJ1-2; D unclear. CDR1 and CDR2 (germline): SQVTM, ANQGSEA. The V gene lost 7 bases and the J gene lost 8 bases, with 11 bases spanning the gap. This CDR3 region has 10 residues. The CDR3 DNA follows: TGCAGCGCAGGAATGCCCGGCTACACCTTC. This codes for CSAGMPGYTF.

This clone has a handful of counts. This chain connects TRBV11-1 to TRBJ1-5; D not resolved. The CDR3 runs to 13 residues. Germline V CDR1 and CDR2: SGHAT, FQDESV (reference sequence). Trimming cost V 5 bases and J 0 bases, with 5 bases left between them. CDR3 in amino acids: CASSRNSNQPQHF. In nucleotides, the CDR3 is TGTGCCAGCAGCCGAAATAGCAATCAGCCCCAGCATTTT.

The rearrangement uses TRBV5-1 and TRBJ2-1, with unresolved D. The CDR3 extends over 13 amino acids. Germline lookup yields CDR1 SGHRS and CDR2 YFSETQ. Trimming cost V 1 base and J 5 bases, with 7 bases left between them. The CDR3 protein is CASSLITDNEQFF. The CDR3 region has the DNA TGCGCCAGCAGCTTGATCACGGACAATGAGCAGTTCTTC.

The chain has TRBV18 and TRBJ2-2; D gene ambiguous. This CDR3 region has 16 residues. Germline lookup yields CDR1 KGHSH and CDR2 LQKENI. The germline V and J ends were trimmed by 0 bases and 1 base, with 9 bases remaining between them. Here the CDR3 reads CASSPPVVLNTGELFF. In DNA form, the CDR3 reads TGTGCCAGCTCACCACCGGTAGTTCTGAACACCGGGGAGCTGTTTTTT.

In its sample, this clone was seen a few times. This chain uses TRBV19 with TRBJ2-2, with TRBD1 matching over 9 bases. Unmatched junction bases numbered 6, after V lost 4 bases and J lost 6 bases. The CDR3 length is 15 residues. CDR1 is LNHDA and CDR2 is SQIVND in the germline V gene (reference sequence). CDR3 sequence: CASSTRGQGSGELFF. The CDR3 region has the DNA TGTGCCAGTAGTACCCGGGGACAGGGTTCCGGGGAGCTGTTTTTT.

V usage is TRBV6-5 and J usage is TRBJ2-7; D not resolved. From germline, CDR1 is MNHEY and CDR2 SVGAGI. V was cut by 6 bases and J by 3 bases, with 9 bases left in between. CDR3 length equals 12 residues. CDR3 loop: CASSLHGYEQYF. The CDR3 nucleotides read TGTGCCAGCAGCTTACACGGCTACGAGCAGTACTTC.

The chain joins TRBV5-1 to TRBJ2-1; TRBD2 matches 14 bases. The V gene end was trimmed by 4 bases and the J gene end by 11 bases; junction bases not matched to a gene: 11. Germline V gene lookup returns CDR1 SGHRS and CDR2 YFSETQ. This CDR3 has 16 residues. CDR3 amino acids: CASSETGLAGDSQQFF. The CDR3 coding sequence is TGCGCCAGCAGCGAGACGGGACTAGCGGGAGATAGTCAGCAGTTCTTC.

The table lists this clone with a count of one. The chain joins TRBV10-3 to TRBJ1-3; D is unclear. Germline lookup yields CDR1 ENHRY and CDR2 SYGVKD. The CDR3 has 17 residues. With 2 bases removed from V and 4 bases from J, the gap between germline ends came to 18 bases. This CDR3 is CAISEHYPGLEGNTIYF. CDR3 in DNA: TGTGCCATCAGTGAGCATTATCCGGGTTTAGAAGGAAACACCATATATTTT.

The chain employs TRBV4-3 and TRBJ2-5, with 8 bases fitting TRBD1. Unmatched junction bases numbered 5, after V lost 2 bases and J lost 9 bases. Germline-derived CDR1 and CDR2 are LGHNA and YSLEER. The CDR3 totals 13 residues. The CDR3 region is CASSQTTGAPQYF. As DNA, the CDR3 is TGCGCCAGCAGCCAAACGACAGGGGCGCCCCAGTACTTC.

This rearrangement joins TRBV9 to TRBJ1-2; the D gene is possibly TRBD1 (5 bases). Trimming took off 3 bases at V and 8 bases at J, with 8 bases between the two ends. The germline V gene has CDR1 SGDLS and CDR2 YYNGEE. This CDR3 is built from 11 residues. CDR3 loop: CASSAQGGYTF. CDR3 bases: TGTGCCAGCAGCGCCCAGGGCGGCTACACCTTC.

J is TRBJ2-7 and V is TRBV10-3; D is unresolved. Trimming removed 8 bases from V and 0 bases from J, with 8 bases in between. The CDR3 is made up of 12 amino acids. Germline loops: CDR1 ENHRY, CDR2 SYGVKD. The CDR3 reads CAISADSYEQYF. The CDR3 coding sequence is TGTGCCATCTCGGCGGACTCCTACGAGCAGTACTTC.

This rearrangement joins TRBV7-2 to TRBJ2-1; D is unresolved. V gave up 2 bases and J gave up 9 bases, with 8 bases separating them. Germline loops: CDR1 SGHTA, CDR2 FQGNSA. The CDR3 has 12 amino acids. The CDR3 sequence is CASSLIVLEQFF. In nucleotides, the CDR3 is TGTGCCAGCAGCTTAATTGTTCTTGAGCAGTTCTTC.

The CDR3: CASSPTTSGVSYEQYF. CDR3 nucleotide sequence: TGCGCCAGCAGCCCTACCACTAGCGGGGTTTCCTACGAGCAGTACTTC. This sequence joins TRBV5-1 and TRBJ2-7; 10 positions agree with TRBD2. The germline CDR1 and CDR2 sequences are SGHRS and YFSETQ. Trimming removed 4 bases from V and 1 base from J; junction bases left unmatched: 8. This CDR3 comprises 16 residues.

The chain links TRBV13 to TRBJ2-1; D remains ambiguous. Germline V gives CDR1 PRHDT, CDR2 FYEKMQ (reference sequence). The CDR3 is made up of 14 amino acids. The germline V and J ends were trimmed by 6 bases and 0 bases, with 9 bases remaining between them. The CDR3 is CASSPKDSYNEQFF. In DNA form, the CDR3 reads TGTGCCAGCAGTCCGAAGGACTCCTACAATGAGCAGTTCTTC.

V is TRBV6-5 and J is TRBJ2-7; 10 nucleotides agree with TRBD1. CDR3 size: 15 residues. J lost 5 bases, V lost 5 bases, and 9 bases had no gene match. Per the germline V gene, CDR1 is MNHEY and CDR2 is SVGAGI. CDR3 residues: CASSKTGTGVDEQYF. DNA of the CDR3: TGTGCCAGCAGTAAGACCGGGACAGGGGTCGACGAGCAGTACTTC.

The V call is TRBV19, the J call TRBJ1-5; TRBD1 matches at 9 bases. Trimming removed 2 bases from V and 7 bases from J; junction bases left unmatched: 9. The CDR3 loop spans 16 amino acids. Germline V CDR1 and CDR2: LNHDA, SQIVND (reference sequence). The CDR3 region is CASSIKGTGISQPQHF. The CDR3 DNA sequence: TGTGCCAGTAGTATAAAAGGGACAGGGATTTCCCAGCCCCAGCATTTT.